The clone carrying this TCR beta chain was seen a few times. One end of the junction is discordant with germline, which a read error may explain. These data belong to a study of blood T cell repertoires in COVID-19. Study overall: T cells, B-cell-depleted T cells, or PBMCs provided the cDNA or gDNA that served as material.

How the authors handled the data: Scientists estimated how many nucleated cells there were by amplifying reference gene primers. Sequencing used immunoSEQ multiplex PCR; TCRdb keeps in-frame clones, though not all of them. V and J calls plus clone size are reproduced from that table; the DNA served to infer D and trimming. The sample holds under 200,000 clones; approximately 80% are singletons and the top ten take 1.5%. The germline CDR1 and CDR2 sequences are SSHAT and FNYEAQ (reference sequence). The CDR3 covers 13 residues. This clonotype originated in a human donor in a cohort sampled during active COVID-19. The sample consisted of peripheral blood. This chain uses TRBV7-7 with TRBJ1-1; TRBD1 matches 8 bases. CDR3 bases: TGTGCTAGCAGCGTACGGACAGGGAGCGAAGCTTTCTTT. The encoded protein is CASSVRTGSEAFF.